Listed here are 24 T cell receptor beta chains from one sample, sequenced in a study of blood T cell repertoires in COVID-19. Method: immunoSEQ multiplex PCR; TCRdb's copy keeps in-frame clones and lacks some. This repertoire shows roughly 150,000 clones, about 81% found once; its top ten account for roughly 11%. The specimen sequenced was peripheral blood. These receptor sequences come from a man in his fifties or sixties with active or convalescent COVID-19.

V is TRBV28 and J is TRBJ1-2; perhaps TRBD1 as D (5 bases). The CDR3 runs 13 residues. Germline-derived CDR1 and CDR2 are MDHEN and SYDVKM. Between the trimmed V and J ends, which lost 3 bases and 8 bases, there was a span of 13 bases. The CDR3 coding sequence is TGTGCCAGCAGTTTGGGGCAGGGAAGCGGCTACACCTTC. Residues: CASSLGQGSGYTF.

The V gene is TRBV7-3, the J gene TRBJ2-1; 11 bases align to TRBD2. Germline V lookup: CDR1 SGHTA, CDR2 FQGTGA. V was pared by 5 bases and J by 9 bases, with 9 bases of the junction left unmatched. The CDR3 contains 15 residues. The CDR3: CASSRGTSGGVEQFF. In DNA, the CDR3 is TGTGCCAGCAGCCGTGGGACTAGCGGTGGGGTTGAGCAGTTCTTC.

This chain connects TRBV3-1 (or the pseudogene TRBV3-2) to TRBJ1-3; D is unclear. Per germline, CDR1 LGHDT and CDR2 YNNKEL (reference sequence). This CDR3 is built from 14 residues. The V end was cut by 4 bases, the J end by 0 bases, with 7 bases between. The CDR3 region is CASSRAASGNTIYF. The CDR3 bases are TGTGCCAGCAGCCGGGCTGCCTCTGGAAACACCATATATTTT.

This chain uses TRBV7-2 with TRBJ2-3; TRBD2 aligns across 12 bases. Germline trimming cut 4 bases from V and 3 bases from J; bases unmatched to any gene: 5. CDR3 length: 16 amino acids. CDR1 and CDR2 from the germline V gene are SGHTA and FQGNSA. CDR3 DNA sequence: TGTGCCAGCAGCTCGCTAGCGGGAGGGGGTACAGATACGCAGTATTTT. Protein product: CASSSLAGGGTDTQYF.

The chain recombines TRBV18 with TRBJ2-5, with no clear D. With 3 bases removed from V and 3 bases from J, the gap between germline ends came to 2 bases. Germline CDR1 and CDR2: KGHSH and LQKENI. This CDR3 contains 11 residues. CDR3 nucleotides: TGTGCCAGCTCACCCAAAGAGACCCAGTACTTC. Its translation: CASSPKETQYF.

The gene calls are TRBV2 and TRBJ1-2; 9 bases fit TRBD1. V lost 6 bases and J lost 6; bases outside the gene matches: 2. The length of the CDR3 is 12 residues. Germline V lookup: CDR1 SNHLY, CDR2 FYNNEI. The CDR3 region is CASSGTGNGYTF. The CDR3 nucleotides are TGTGCCAGCAGCGGGACAGGGAATGGCTACACCTTC.

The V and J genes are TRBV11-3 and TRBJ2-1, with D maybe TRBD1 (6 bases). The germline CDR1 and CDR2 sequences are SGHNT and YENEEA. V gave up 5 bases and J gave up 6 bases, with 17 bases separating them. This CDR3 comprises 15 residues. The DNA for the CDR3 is TGTGCCAGCAGCATCTCGGACAGCCAAAGCAATGAGCAGTTCTTC. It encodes CASSISDSQSNEQFF. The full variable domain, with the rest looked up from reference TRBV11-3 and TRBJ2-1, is EAGVVQSPRYKIIEKKQPVAFWCNPISGHNTLYWYLQNLGQGPELLIRYENEEAVDDSQLPKDRFSAERLKGVDSTLKIQPAELGDSAVYLCASSISDSQSNEQFFGPGTRLTVL.

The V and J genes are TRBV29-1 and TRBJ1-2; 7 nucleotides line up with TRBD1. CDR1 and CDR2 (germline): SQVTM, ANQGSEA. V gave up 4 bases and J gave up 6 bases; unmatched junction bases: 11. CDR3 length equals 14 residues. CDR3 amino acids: CSVGDSYILDGYTF. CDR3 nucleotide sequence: TGCAGCGTTGGGGACAGTTACATCCTGGATGGCTACACCTTC.

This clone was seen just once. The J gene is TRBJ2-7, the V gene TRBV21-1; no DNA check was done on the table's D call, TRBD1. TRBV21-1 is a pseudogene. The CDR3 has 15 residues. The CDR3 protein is CASSLGHLRTYEQYF. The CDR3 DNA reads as TGTGCCAGCAGCTTAGGACACCTTAGGACCTACGAGCAGTACTTC.

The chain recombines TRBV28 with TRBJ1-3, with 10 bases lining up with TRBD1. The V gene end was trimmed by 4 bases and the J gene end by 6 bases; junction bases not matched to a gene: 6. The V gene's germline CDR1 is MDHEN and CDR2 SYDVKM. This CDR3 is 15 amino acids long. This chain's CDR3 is CASSSPGTGVNTIYF. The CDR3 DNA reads TGTGCCAGCAGTTCCCCCGGGACAGGGGTAAACACCATATATTTT.

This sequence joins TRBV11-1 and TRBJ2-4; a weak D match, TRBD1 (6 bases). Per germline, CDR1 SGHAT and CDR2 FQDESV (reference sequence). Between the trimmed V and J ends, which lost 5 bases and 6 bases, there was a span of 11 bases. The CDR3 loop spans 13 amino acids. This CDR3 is CASSQGQSNIQYF. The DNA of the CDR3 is TGTGCCAGCAGCCAGGGACAATCAAACATTCAGTACTTC.

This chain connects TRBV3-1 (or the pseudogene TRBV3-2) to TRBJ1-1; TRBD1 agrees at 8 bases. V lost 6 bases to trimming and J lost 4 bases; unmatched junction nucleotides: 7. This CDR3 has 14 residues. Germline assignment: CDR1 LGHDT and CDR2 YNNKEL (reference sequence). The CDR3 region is CASRETGAGTEAFF. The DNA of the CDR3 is TGTGCCAGCAGGGAGACAGGGGCGGGCACTGAAGCTTTCTTT.

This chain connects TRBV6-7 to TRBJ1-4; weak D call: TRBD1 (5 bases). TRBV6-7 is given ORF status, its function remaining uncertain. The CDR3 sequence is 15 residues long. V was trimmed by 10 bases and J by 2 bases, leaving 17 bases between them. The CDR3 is CATPRPGFTNEKLFF. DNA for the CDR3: TGTGCCACTCCGCGCCCAGGGTTCACTAATGAAAAACTGTTTTTT.

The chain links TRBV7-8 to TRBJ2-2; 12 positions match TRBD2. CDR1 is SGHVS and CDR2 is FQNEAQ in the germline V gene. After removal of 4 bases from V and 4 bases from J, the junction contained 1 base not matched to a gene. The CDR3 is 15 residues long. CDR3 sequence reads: CASSSLAGGTGELFF. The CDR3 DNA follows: TGTGCCAGCAGCTCACTAGCGGGGGGCACCGGGGAGCTGTTTTTT.

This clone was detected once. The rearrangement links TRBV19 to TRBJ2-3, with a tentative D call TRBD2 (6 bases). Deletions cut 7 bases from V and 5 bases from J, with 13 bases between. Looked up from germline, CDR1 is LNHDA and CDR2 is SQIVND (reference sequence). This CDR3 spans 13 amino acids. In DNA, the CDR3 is TGTGCCAGTAAGGCGGGGCATCAAGATACGCAGTATTTT. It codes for CASKAGHQDTQYF.

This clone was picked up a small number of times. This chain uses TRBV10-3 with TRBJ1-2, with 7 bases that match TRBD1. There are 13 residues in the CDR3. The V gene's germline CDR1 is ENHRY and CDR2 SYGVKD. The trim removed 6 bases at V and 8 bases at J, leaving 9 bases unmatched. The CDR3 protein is CAIRNTGDWGYTF. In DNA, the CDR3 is TGTGCCATCAGAAATACAGGGGATTGGGGCTACACCTTC.

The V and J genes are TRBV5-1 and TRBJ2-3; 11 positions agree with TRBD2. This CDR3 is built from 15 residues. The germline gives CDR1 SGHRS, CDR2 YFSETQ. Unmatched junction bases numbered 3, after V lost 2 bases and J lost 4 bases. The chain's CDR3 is CASSLTSGSSDTQYF. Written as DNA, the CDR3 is TGCGCCAGCAGCTTAACTAGCGGGAGCTCAGATACGCAGTATTTT.

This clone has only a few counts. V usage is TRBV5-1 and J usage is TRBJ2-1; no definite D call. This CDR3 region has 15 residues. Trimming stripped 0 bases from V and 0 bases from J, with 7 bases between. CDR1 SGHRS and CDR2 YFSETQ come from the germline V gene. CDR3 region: CASSLDSPSYNEQFF. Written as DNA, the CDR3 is TGCGCCAGCAGCTTGGACAGCCCCTCCTACAATGAGCAGTTCTTC. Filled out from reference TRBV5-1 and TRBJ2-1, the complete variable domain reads KAGVTQTPRYLIKTRGQQVTLSCSPISGHRSVSWYQQTPGQGLQFLFEYFSETQRNKGNFPGRFSGRQFSNSRSEMNVSTLELGDSALYLCASSLDSPSYNEQFFGPGTRLTVL.

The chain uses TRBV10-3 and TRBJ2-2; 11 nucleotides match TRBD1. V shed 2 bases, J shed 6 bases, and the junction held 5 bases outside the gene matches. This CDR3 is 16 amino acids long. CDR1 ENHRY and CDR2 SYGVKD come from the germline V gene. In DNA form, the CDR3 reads TGTGCCATCAGTGAGACAGGACAGGGGGCCTCCGGGGAGCTGTTTTTT. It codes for CAISETGQGASGELFF.

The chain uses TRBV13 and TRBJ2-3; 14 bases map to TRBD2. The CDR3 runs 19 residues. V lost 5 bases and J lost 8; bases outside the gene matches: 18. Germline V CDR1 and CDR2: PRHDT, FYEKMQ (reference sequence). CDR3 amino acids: CASSNRPGTSGGRLGTQYF. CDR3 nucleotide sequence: TGTGCCAGCAGCAACCGTCCCGGGACTAGCGGGGGACGTTTGGGTACGCAGTATTTT.

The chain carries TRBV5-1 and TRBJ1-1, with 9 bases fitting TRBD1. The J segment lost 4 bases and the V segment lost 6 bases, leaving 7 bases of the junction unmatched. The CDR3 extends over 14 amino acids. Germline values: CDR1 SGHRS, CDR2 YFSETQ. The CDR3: CASKRQGGSTEAFF. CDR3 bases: TGCGCCAGCAAAAGACAGGGGGGATCCACTGAAGCTTTCTTT.

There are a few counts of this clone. The CDR3 region has the DNA TGTGCCAGTAGTATCCAGGGGTATCAGCCCCAGCATTTT. Translated, it gives CASSIQGYQPQHF. J is TRBJ1-5 and V is TRBV19, with TRBD1 as a possible D gene (6 bases). Trimming stripped 3 bases from V and 5 bases from J, with 8 bases between. There are 13 residues in the CDR3. Germline CDR1 and CDR2: LNHDA and SQIVND (reference sequence).

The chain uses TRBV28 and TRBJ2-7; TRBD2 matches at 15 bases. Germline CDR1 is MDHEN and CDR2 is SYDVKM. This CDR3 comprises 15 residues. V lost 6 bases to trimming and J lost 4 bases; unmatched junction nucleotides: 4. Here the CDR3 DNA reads TGTGCCAGCAGCGCGGGACTAGCGGGAGGTTACGAGCAGTACTTC. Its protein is CASSAGLAGGYEQYF.

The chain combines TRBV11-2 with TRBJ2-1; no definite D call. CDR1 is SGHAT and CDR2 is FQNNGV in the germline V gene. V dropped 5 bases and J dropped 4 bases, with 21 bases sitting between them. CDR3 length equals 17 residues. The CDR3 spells CASSEKPPGRSYNEQFF. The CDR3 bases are TGTGCCAGCAGCGAAAAACCCCCAGGCAGATCTTACAATGAGCAGTTCTTC.